A single sample gave rise to the 24 T cell receptor beta chains below, sequenced in a study of human T cells and chemical hapten exposure. In the library, unique molecular identifiers were attached to individual cDNA molecules. TCRdb reanalysed the reads using MiXCR and keeps one entry per CDR3 protein. The sample lists under 4,000 distinct CDR3 sequences, 45% to 50% seen once, with 5.8% in the top ten. Indicated treatment: therapeutic diphenylcyclopropenone sensitization with weekly scalp DPC. Sequencing was performed on whole blood, taken before DPC sensitization or 2, 6, or about 24 weeks after (not recorded which). The receptors derive from an adult with alopecia areata. Some clones in this sample may be carry-over from other donors' samples. This table probably holds off-target reads from a library built for another chain.

The rearrangement joins TRBV20-1 to TRBJ2-1; TRBD2 aligns across 10 bases. The V gene end was trimmed by 2 bases and the J gene end by 0 bases; junction bases not matched to a gene: 1. This CDR3 is 15 amino acids long. The V gene's germline CDR1 is DFQATT and CDR2 SNEGSKA (reference sequence). This chain's CDR3 is CSARLAGASYNEQFF. The CDR3 DNA reads as TGCAGTGCTAGACTAGCGGGGGCCTCCTACAATGAGCAGTTCTTC.

J is TRBJ2-1 and V is TRBV29-1; D gene ambiguous. The V gene lost 2 bases and the J gene lost 0 bases, with 8 bases spanning the gap. Germline V lookup: CDR1 SQVTM, CDR2 ANQGSEA. The CDR3 runs 14 residues. As DNA, the CDR3 is TGCAGCGTTGAATCTCCCCCCTCCTACAATGAGCAGTTCTTC. This gives the protein CSVESPPSYNEQFF.

The V call is TRBV7-8, the J call TRBJ2-3; no clear D gene. Looked up from germline, CDR1 is SGHVS and CDR2 is FQNEAQ. V was clipped by 2 bases and J by 5 bases, with 8 bases between them. The CDR3 extends over 13 amino acids. CDR3 DNA: TGTGCCAGCAGCTTAATGGCAGGAGATACGCAGTATTTT. Encoded protein: CASSLMAGDTQYF.

The sample holds one count of this clonotype. The chain links TRBV5-1 to TRBJ2-7; D is uncertain. The CDR3 runs to 12 residues. Between the trimmed V and J ends, which lost 0 bases and 4 bases, there was a span of 5 bases. In germline, CDR1 is SGHRS, CDR2 YFSETQ. Here the CDR3 DNA reads TGCGCCAGCAGCTTGGACACTTACGAGCAGTACTTC. It encodes CASSLDTYEQYF.

This clonotype has more than one count but fewer than ten. The chain combines TRBV19 with TRBJ2-7; TRBD2 might be the D (5 bases). V lost 5 bases and J 0 bases, leaving 11 bases between the germline ends. The germline V gene has CDR1 LNHDA and CDR2 SQIVND (reference sequence). CDR3 size: 14 residues. CDR3 amino acids: CASSLDFLSYEQYF. CDR3 coding DNA: TGTGCCAGTAGTCTGGACTTTCTCTCCTACGAGCAGTACTTC.

This clonotype was observed a handful of times. V usage is TRBV7-2 and J usage is TRBJ1-6, with D possibly TRBD1 on 5 matching bases. The CDR3 runs 15 residues. The germline gives CDR1 SGHTA, CDR2 FQGNSA. V dropped 0 bases and J dropped 11 bases, with 14 bases sitting between them. This chain's CDR3 is CASSLAGSRGAPLHF. As DNA, the CDR3 is TGTGCCAGCAGCTTAGCAGGGTCCAGAGGGGCACCCCTCCACTTT.

The J gene is TRBJ2-7, the V gene TRBV5-1, with 7 bases fitting TRBD1. With V trimmed by 2 bases and J by 5 bases, 10 bases remained unmatched. CDR1 and CDR2 (germline): SGHRS, YFSETQ. The CDR3 sequence is 15 residues long. In DNA, the CDR3 is TGCGCCAGCAGCTTTCCTACAGGGGCCATCGACGAGCAGTACTTC. Translation gives CASSFPTGAIDEQYF.

The V and J genes are TRBV3-1 and TRBJ2-2; 9 bases fit TRBD1. The ends lost 8 bases at V and 5 bases at J; junction bases unmatched: 12. The CDR3 is made up of 16 amino acids. In germline, CDR1 is LGHDT, CDR2 YNNKEL (reference sequence). The CDR3 reads CASSPPGQGRTGELFF. CDR3 nucleotide sequence: TGTGCCAGCTCGCCCCCGGGACAGGGAAGAACCGGGGAGCTGTTTTTT.

The rearrangement joins TRBV7-9 to TRBJ2-3; unclear D gene. Germline CDR1 and CDR2: SEHNR and FQNEAQ (reference sequence). Trimming pared 3 bases from V and 5 bases from J, leaving 3 bases between. The CDR3 length is 11 residues. As DNA, the CDR3 is TGTGCCAGCAGCTTGCGAGATACGCAGTATTTT. Protein: CASSLRDTQYF.

CDR3 nucleotide sequence: TGTGCCAGCAGCTTAGTCTGGAGACAGTCAAATTCACCCCTCCACTTT. Protein product: CASSLVWRQSNSPLHF. The chain has TRBV7-8 and TRBJ1-6; possible D gene TRBD1, 5 bases. Trimming removed 1 base from V and 7 bases from J, with 14 bases in between. Germline assignment: CDR1 SGHVS and CDR2 FQNEAQ. The CDR3 spans 16 residues.

This rearrangement joins TRBV20-1 to TRBJ2-5, with TRBD2 as a possible D gene (6 bases). Germline CDR1 is DFQATT and CDR2 is SNEGSKA (reference sequence). Trimming removed 6 bases at V and 0 bases at J, with 20 bases between. CDR3 length equals 16 residues. The CDR3 here is CSASFGSGRYQETQYF. CDR3 nucleotide sequence: TGCAGTGCCTCCTTCGGGAGCGGACGGTACCAAGAGACCCAGTACTTC.

This clonotype was observed a few times. The chain carries TRBV10-2 and TRBJ2-3, with D perhaps TRBD1 (6 bases). This CDR3 region has 14 residues. Germline V gene data show CDR1 as WSHSY and CDR2 as SAAADI. V lost 6 bases and J 0 bases, leaving 10 bases between the germline ends. In DNA, the CDR3 is TGCGCCAGCAGGAGGGGGATTAGCACAGATACGCAGTATTTT. Protein product: CASRRGISTDTQYF.

This clonotype was found a few times. The DNA for the CDR3 is TGCAGCGTTGCTCGAGGTTTGGAGGAAGAGACCCAGTACTTC. This codes for CSVARGLEEETQYF. The chain carries TRBV29-1 and TRBJ2-5; possibly TRBD2 for D (5 bases). This CDR3 is built from 14 residues. From germline, CDR1 is SQVTM and CDR2 ANQGSEA. The V end was cut by 4 bases, the J end by 3 bases, with 15 bases between.

There are a few counts of this clonotype. The chain joins TRBV20-1 to TRBJ1-5; D not certain. This CDR3 spans 14 amino acids. In germline, CDR1 is DFQATT, CDR2 SNEGSKA (reference sequence). Trimming pared 2 bases from V and 3 bases from J, leaving 11 bases between. CDR3 amino acids: CSARSGRNNQPQHF. The CDR3 DNA sequence: TGCAGTGCTAGATCCGGTAGAAACAATCAGCCCCAGCATTTT.

The CDR3 loop reads CAIISRTSGDMHDTQYF. The CDR3 DNA reads TGTGCCATCATATCACGGACTAGCGGGGACATGCACGATACGCAGTATTTT. V usage is TRBV10-3 and J usage is TRBJ2-3; TRBD2 agrees at 12 bases. This CDR3 has 17 amino acids. Trimming removed 7 bases from V and 6 bases from J; junction bases left unmatched: 14. From germline, CDR1 is ENHRY and CDR2 SYGVKD.

In this sample, this clonotype turned up once. The chain joins TRBV20-1 to TRBJ2-7; the match to TRBD1 covers 7 bases. V dropped 6 bases and J dropped 7; count of bases not matched to a gene: 12. The CDR3 covers 13 residues. CDR1 DFQATT and CDR2 SNEGSKA come from the germline V gene (reference sequence). CDR3 sequence reads: CSALGQGVMEQYF. CDR3 nucleotides: TGCAGTGCGCTCGGCCAGGGGGTGATGGAGCAGTACTTC.

This clonotype has only a few counts. The J gene is TRBJ2-7, the V gene TRBV7-6, with 12 bases identical to TRBD2. CDR1 and CDR2 from the germline V gene are SGHVS and FNYEAQ. Trimming took 1 base from V and 1 from J; bases not matched to a gene: 8. This CDR3 is built from 18 residues. CDR3 sequence: CASSLEASGGAYSYEQYF. Written as DNA, the CDR3 is TGTGCCAGCAGCTTAGAAGCTAGCGGGGGGGCCTATTCCTACGAGCAGTACTTC.

Only a few counts were recorded for this clonotype. The V and J genes are TRBV7-3 and TRBJ2-1; the D is unclear. CDR3 length: 13 amino acids. Germline-derived CDR1 and CDR2 are SGHTA and FQGTGA. Trimming cost V 5 bases and J 2 bases, with 7 bases left between them. For the CDR3, the DNA is TGTGCCAGCAGCACGGTCACCTACAATGAGCAGTTCTTC. Translating it yields CASSTVTYNEQFF.

This chain connects TRBV3-1 to TRBJ2-3, with 12 bases fitting TRBD2. Germline V lookup: CDR1 LGHDT, CDR2 YNNKEL (reference sequence). CDR3 size: 14 residues. V trimming: 3 bases; J trimming: 11 bases; junction bases outside the gene matches: 6. CDR3 loop: CASSHHGLAGQQYF. The CDR3 DNA sequence: TGTGCCAGCAGCCACCACGGACTAGCGGGGCAGCAGTATTTT.

The genes are TRBV10-3 and TRBJ2-5; TRBD1 agrees at 7 bases. The CDR3 length is 14 residues. V dropped 6 bases and J dropped 5; count of bases not matched to a gene: 9. The germline V gene has CDR1 ENHRY and CDR2 SYGVKD. Here the CDR3 DNA reads TGTGCCATCAGAAACCTAGGACAGGCGGAGACCCAGTACTTC. Protein: CAIRNLGQAETQYF.

In its sample, this clonotype was seen a few times. This rearrangement joins TRBV5-6 to TRBJ2-7; TRBD1 agrees at 8 bases. Germline trimming cut 2 bases from V and 3 bases from J; bases unmatched to any gene: 4. CDR1 and CDR2 (germline): SGHDT, YYEEEE. The CDR3 is 14 residues long. The CDR3 nucleotides are TGTGCCAGCAGCTTCGGACAGGGTCGCTACGAGCAGTACTTC. Translating gives CASSFGQGRYEQYF.

Only a few counts were recorded for this clonotype. The V call is TRBV6-4, the J call TRBJ2-3; D is perhaps TRBD2 (6 bases). The CDR3 is made up of 14 amino acids. V was trimmed by 3 bases and J by 2 bases, leaving 9 bases between them. Germline assignment: CDR1 MRHNA and CDR2 SNTAGT. The CDR3 coding sequence is TGTGCCAGCAGTGAACTAGCCGACACAGATACGCAGTATTTT. Residues: CASSELADTDTQYF.

The genes are TRBV7-9 and TRBJ1-1; 9 bases align to TRBD1. Germline V gene sequence: CDR1 SEHNR, CDR2 FQNEAQ (reference sequence). The CDR3 sequence is 14 residues long. V gave up 5 bases and J gave up 10 bases; unmatched junction bases: 11. CDR3 nucleotide sequence: TGTGCCAGCAGCCCAGGGACAGGGCAATCTTCAGCTTTCTTT. Translating gives CASSPGTGQSSAFF.

The chain has TRBV2 and TRBJ2-6, with D perhaps being TRBD1 or TRBD2 (5 bases each). Trimming left V 1 base short and J 0 bases short, with 10 bases between. Germline V lookup: CDR1 SNHLY, CDR2 FYNNEI. The CDR3 totals 17 residues. CDR3 loop: CASSEGDPRSGANVLTF. The CDR3 nucleotides read TGTGCCAGCAGTGAAGGGGACCCCCGCTCTGGGGCCAACGTCCTGACTTTC.